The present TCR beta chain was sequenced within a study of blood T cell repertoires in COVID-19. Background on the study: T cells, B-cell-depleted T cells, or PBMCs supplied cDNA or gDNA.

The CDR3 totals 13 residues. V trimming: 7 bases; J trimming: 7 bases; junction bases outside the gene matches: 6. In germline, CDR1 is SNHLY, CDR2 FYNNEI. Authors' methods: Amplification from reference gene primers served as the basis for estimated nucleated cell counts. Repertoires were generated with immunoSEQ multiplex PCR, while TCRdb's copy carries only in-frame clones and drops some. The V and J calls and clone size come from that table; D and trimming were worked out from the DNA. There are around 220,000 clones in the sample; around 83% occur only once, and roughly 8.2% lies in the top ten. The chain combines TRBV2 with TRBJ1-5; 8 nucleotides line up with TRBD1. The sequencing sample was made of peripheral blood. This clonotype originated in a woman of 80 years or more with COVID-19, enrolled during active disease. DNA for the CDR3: TGTGCCAGCAACCTGGACAGGGACCAGCCCCAGCATTTT. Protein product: CASNLDRDQPQHF.